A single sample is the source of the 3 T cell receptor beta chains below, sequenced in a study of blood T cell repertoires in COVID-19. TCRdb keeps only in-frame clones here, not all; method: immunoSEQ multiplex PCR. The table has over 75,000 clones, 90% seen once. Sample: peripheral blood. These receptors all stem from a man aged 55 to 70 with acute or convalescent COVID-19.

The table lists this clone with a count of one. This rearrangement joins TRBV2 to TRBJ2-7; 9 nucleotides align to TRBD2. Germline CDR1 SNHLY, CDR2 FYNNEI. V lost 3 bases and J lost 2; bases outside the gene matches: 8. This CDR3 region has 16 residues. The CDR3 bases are TGTGCCAGCAGTGATATGGGAGCGGGAGGTCCCTACGAGCAGTACTTC. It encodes CASSDMGAGGPYEQYF.

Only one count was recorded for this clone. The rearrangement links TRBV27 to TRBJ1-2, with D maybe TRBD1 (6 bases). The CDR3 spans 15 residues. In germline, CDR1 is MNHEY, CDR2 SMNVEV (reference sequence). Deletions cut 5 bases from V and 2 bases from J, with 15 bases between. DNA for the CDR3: TGTGCCAGCAGTCAACAGGGCACTGGAAACTATGGCTACACCTTC. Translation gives CASSQQGTGNYGYTF.

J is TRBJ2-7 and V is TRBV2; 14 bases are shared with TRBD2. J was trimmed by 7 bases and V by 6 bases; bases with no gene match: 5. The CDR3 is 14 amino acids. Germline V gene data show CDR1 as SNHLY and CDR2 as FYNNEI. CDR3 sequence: CASRTGLAGEEQYF. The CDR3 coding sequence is TGTGCCAGCAGGACGGGACTAGCGGGAGAAGAGCAGTACTTC.